The rows below give T cell receptor beta chains drawn from one sample of a study of regulatory T cells in long-lasting Graves disease. TCRdb reanalysed the multiplex PCR reads using MiXCR and keeps one entry per CDR3 protein. The profile shows about 420,000 distinct CDR3 sequences, 20% to 30% of them singletons. The specimen comprised peripheral blood mononuclear cells (PBMCs), sampled when the disease was refractory, from a patient treated with antithyroid drugs. These receptors originate from a female donor with Graves disease. The CDR3 runs from the conserved cysteine through the conserved F or W. D genes are given only for firm matches. Only part of the rows carry a size: once, few, many, or a class if the clone is expanded.

v_call	d_call	clone_size	j_call	cdr3_aa	cdr3_nt
TRBV7-2	-	few	TRBJ1-5	CASRPQGNQPQHF	TGTGCCAGCAGGCCCCAGGGAAATCAGCCCCAGCATTTT
TRBV2	TRBD2	many	TRBJ2-7	CASSYLRAGAHEQYF	TGTGCCAGCAGTTACCTCCGAGCGGGAGCCCACGAGCAGTACTTC
TRBV19	-	-	TRBJ2-2	CASSPGWGLFTGELFF	TGTGCCAGTAGTCCCGGGTGGGGGCTGTTCACCGGGGAGCTGTTTTTT
TRBV5-1	-	many	TRBJ1-1	CASRAGMNTEAFF	TGCGCCAGCAGGGCGGGAATGAACACTGAAGCTTTCTTT
TRBV20-1	-	-	TRBJ2-2	CSATLVDTGELFF	TGCAGTGCCACATTGGTCGACACCGGGGAGCTGTTTTTT
TRBV12-3/TRBV12-4	-	few	TRBJ2-1	CASSLRAGSNNEQFF	TGTGCCAGCAGTTTACGCGCGGGGTCCAACAATGAGCAGTTCTTC
TRBV7-2	TRBD2	-	TRBJ2-7	CASSFLWTSGAYEQYF	TGTGCCAGCAGCTTCCTGTGGACTAGCGGCGCCTACGAGCAGTACTTC
TRBV28	-	many	TRBJ1-1	CASTLLYRAEAFF	TGTGCCAGCACCCTCTTATACAGGGCTGAAGCTTTCTTT
TRBV29-1	-	few	TRBJ1-1	CSVETEQSLEAFF	TGCAGCGTTGAGACAGAGCAAAGTCTCGAAGCTTTCTTT
TRBV7-9	TRBD2	-	TRBJ2-2	CASTSTSGGNTGELFF	TGTGCCAGCACCTCGACTAGCGGGGGAAACACCGGGGAGCTGTTTTTT
TRBV6-9	-	-	TRBJ2-1	CASSYSKAGANNEQFF	TGTGCCAGCAGTTACTCGAAGGCGGGGGCTAACAATGAGCAGTTCTTC
TRBV29-1	TRBD1	-	TRBJ2-5	CSVKTGEKETQYF	TGCAGCGTCAAGACAGGGGAGAAGGAGACCCAGTACTTC
TRBV20-1	-	-	TRBJ1-5	CSASAGADQPQHF	TGCAGTGCTAGTGCGGGGGCGGATCAGCCCCAGCATTTT
TRBV12-3/TRBV12-4	-	-	TRBJ2-2	CASSPRGELFF	TGTGCCAGCAGCCCTCGCGGGGAGCTGTTTTTT
TRBV28	-	few	TRBJ2-7	CASSLKWRPPHYEQYF	TGTGCCAGCAGTTTAAAGTGGAGGCCTCCCCACTACGAGCAGTACTTC
TRBV30	-	many	TRBJ1-1	CAWRQSEAFF	TGTGCCTGGAGGCAGAGTGAAGCTTTCTTT
TRBV19	-	-	TRBJ2-1	CASNRGMVGNEQFF	TGTGCCAGTAACCGCGGGATGGTGGGCAATGAGCAGTTCTTC
TRBV20-1	-	few	TRBJ2-4	CSASGFGNIQYF	TGCAGTGCTAGTGGGTTTGGAAACATTCAGTACTTC
TRBV7-2	TRBD2	many	TRBJ2-5	CASSTGGLAGKETQYF	TGTGCCAGCAGCACCGGGGGACTAGCGGGAAAGGAGACCCAGTACTTC
TRBV14	-	-	TRBJ2-7	CASSQGIGGSYEQYF	TGTGCCAGCAGCCAAGGCATTGGGGGTTCCTACGAGCAGTACTTC
TRBV7-2	TRBD2	many	TRBJ2-7	CASSSAGGAYEQYF	TGTGCCAGCAGCTCAGCGGGAGGCGCCTACGAGCAGTACTTC
TRBV12-3/TRBV12-4	-	-	TRBJ1-1	CASTWGWNTEAFF	TGTGCCAGCACGTGGGGCTGGAACACTGAAGCTTTCTTT
TRBV12-3/TRBV12-4	TRBD2	many	TRBJ2-7	CASSLVTSGLYF	TGTGCCAGCAGTTTGGTCACTAGCGGGCTATACTTC
TRBV25-1	-	-	TRBJ1-1	CASSKLEQAFF	TGTGCCAGCAGCAAACTTGAGCAGGCTTTCTTT
TRBV9	TRBD1	-	TRBJ1-2	CASSVGQGNNYGYTF	TGTGCCAGCAGCGTCGGACAGGGGAATAACTATGGCTACACCTTC
TRBV14	-	few	TRBJ1-1	CASSQDTYRRPSSEAFF	TGTGCCAGCAGCCAAGATACTTACAGGCGGCCGTCCTCTGAAGCTTTCTTT
TRBV7-2	TRBD1	few	TRBJ1-1	CASSHPDRVTEAFF	TGTGCCAGCAGCCACCCGGACAGGGTCACTGAAGCTTTCTTT
TRBV7-2	TRBD2	-	TRBJ2-7	CASSITGTSDVYEQYF	TGTGCCAGCAGCATCACCGGGACTAGCGACGTCTACGAGCAGTACTTC
TRBV5-6	-	-	TRBJ1-5	CASSSDPNQPQHF	TGTGCCAGCAGCTCAGATCCCAATCAGCCCCAGCATTTT
TRBV19	TRBD2	few	TRBJ2-5	CASSIGGRGGETQYF	TGTGCCAGTAGTATAGGAGGGAGGGGAGGCGAGACCCAGTACTTC
TRBV5-1	-	-	TRBJ2-2	CASSLASTNTRELFF	TGCGCCAGCAGCTTAGCAAGTACGAACACCAGGGAGCTGTTTTTT
TRBV6-1	-	many	TRBJ1-5	CASSEDRLNQPQHF	TGTGCCAGCAGTGAAGACAGGCTCAATCAGCCCCAGCATTTT
TRBV2	TRBD2	many	TRBJ2-2	CASSAGGGPSGELFF	TGTGCCAGCAGTGCGGGGGGAGGGCCATCCGGGGAGCTGTTTTTT
TRBV7-2	-	few	TRBJ1-1	CASSELRGFRDTEAFF	TGTGCCAGCAGCGAGCTGAGGGGGTTCCGCGACACTGAAGCTTTCTTT
TRBV27	TRBD2	few	TRBJ2-7	CASSSWTSGGGEQYF	TGTGCCAGCAGTTCTTGGACTAGCGGGGGGGGCGAGCAGTACTTC
TRBV20-1	TRBD2	-	TRBJ2-3	CSASWASGRDTQYF	TGCAGTGCTAGTTGGGCTAGCGGGAGGGATACGCAGTATTTT
TRBV5-1	TRBD1	many	TRBJ2-7	CASSLGRDSSVWEQYF	TGCGCCAGCAGCTTGGGCCGGGACAGCAGTGTATGGGAGCAGTACTTC
TRBV20-1	TRBD1	-	TRBJ1-1	CSAGTGGMATEAFF	TGCAGTGCCGGGACAGGGGGCATGGCCACTGAAGCTTTCTTT
TRBV7-9	TRBD2	-	TRBJ2-7	CASSLLAGGPSEQYF	TGTGCCAGCAGCTTATTAGCGGGAGGGCCGAGTGAGCAGTACTTC
TRBV28	-	-	TRBJ1-3	CASSLGGMSPGNTIYF	TGTGCCAGCAGTTTGGGTGGAATGAGCCCTGGAAACACCATATATTTT
TRBV10-3	TRBD1	many	TRBJ1-1	CAISDYRGGVNTEAFF	TGTGCCATCAGCGACTACAGGGGTGGCGTGAACACTGAAGCTTTCTTT
TRBV19	TRBD1	-	TRBJ2-7	CASRWGGGQVPFEQYF	TGTGCCAGTAGATGGGGTGGAGGACAGGTGCCCTTCGAGCAGTACTTC
TRBV28	-	medium-sized	TRBJ2-7	CASREALYEQYF	TGTGCCAGCAGGGAGGCCCTTTACGAGCAGTACTTC
TRBV6-5	-	-	TRBJ1-1	CASSYGQWISEAFF	TGTGCCAGCAGTTACGGTCAGTGGATCAGTGAAGCTTTCTTT
TRBV5-6	-	few	TRBJ2-7	CASSFNLVTSYEQYF	TGTGCCAGCAGCTTTAATCTAGTGACATCCTACGAGCAGTACTTC